These 27 T cell receptor beta chains share one sample of origin, sequenced in a study of T cell repertoires in cytomegalovirus infection. MiXCR, run by TCRdb on the reads, gives a single entry per CDR3 protein. Of 450,000 to 600,000 distinct CDR3 sequences listed, about 33% are singletons. No antigen has been assigned to these receptors. This sample comprised cultured PBMCs, obtained from culture after CMV antigen stimulation. The receptor source for this set is a human donor in good health (CMV status not recorded). Some clones in this sample may be carry-over from other donors' samples.

This clonotype was counted between two and nine times. The V call is TRBV28, the J call TRBJ1-5, with 10 nucleotides matching TRBD1. This CDR3 is 13 amino acids long. V was pared by 6 bases and J by 13 bases, with 9 bases of the junction left unmatched. Germline CDR1 MDHEN, CDR2 SYDVKM. This CDR3 is CASRTGTGAVQHF. In nucleotides, the CDR3 is TGTGCCAGCAGAACCGGGACAGGGGCCGTTCAGCATTTT.

This clonotype has ten or more counts. The gene calls are TRBV7-3 and TRBJ2-3; TRBD2 matches 8 bases. The J segment lost 0 bases and the V segment lost 1 base, leaving 0 bases of the junction unmatched. This CDR3 has 15 amino acids. Germline CDR1 is SGHTA and CDR2 is FQGTGA. CDR3 DNA: TGTGCCAGCAGCTTAATAGCGGGAAGCACAGATACGCAGTATTTT. This codes for CASSLIAGSTDTQYF.

This clonotype was recorded once. This chain links TRBV5-6 with TRBJ2-6; a possible D gene is TRBD2 (5 bases). V lost 0 bases, J lost 4 bases, and 14 bases lay in between. CDR3 length equals 17 residues. Germline lookup yields CDR1 SGHDT and CDR2 YYEEEE. DNA of the CDR3: TGTGCCAGCAGCTTGGACTACCGGGGAACCGGGGCCAACGTCCTGACTTTC. Its translation: CASSLDYRGTGANVLTF. Complete variable domain (other parts from reference TRBV5-6 and TRBJ2-6): DAGVTQSPTHLIKTRGQQVTLRCSPKSGHDTVSWYQQALGQGPQFIFQYYEEEERQRGNFPDRFSGHQFPNYSSELNVNALLLGDSALYLCASSLDYRGTGANVLTFGAGSRLTVL.

The chain links TRBV27 to TRBJ2-1, with 9 bases that match TRBD1. J lost 9 bases, V lost 0 bases, and 6 bases had no gene match. This CDR3 contains 15 residues. The V gene's germline CDR1 is MNHEY and CDR2 SMNVEV (reference sequence). CDR3 region: CASSLSWDRAGEQFF. The DNA of the CDR3 is TGTGCCAGCAGTTTATCGTGGGACAGGGCTGGTGAGCAGTTCTTC.

This clonotype was counted many times. V and J are TRBV19 and TRBJ1-2, with D unclear. The CDR3 runs 15 residues. Germline V gene data show CDR1 as LNHDA and CDR2 as SQIVND (reference sequence). The germline V and J ends were trimmed by 4 bases and 3 bases, with 15 bases remaining between them. Here the CDR3 reads CASSTRRFQDYGYTF. As DNA, the CDR3 is TGTGCCAGTAGTACCAGGAGGTTTCAGGACTATGGCTACACCTTC.

As DNA, the CDR3 is TGTGCCAGCAGCCAAGGTGTAGCGCTTGAGCAGTTCTTC. This encodes CASSQGVALEQFF. The chain is built from TRBV3-1 and TRBJ2-1; possibly TRBD2 for D (5 bases). CDR3 length: 13 residues. Deletions cut 1 base from V and 9 bases from J, with 10 bases between. The V gene's germline CDR1 is LGHDT and CDR2 YNNKEL (reference sequence).

This clonotype was seen only a few times. The rearrangement joins TRBV12-3 or TRBV12-4 to TRBJ2-4; 8 bases map to TRBD2. With 6 bases clipped from V and 5 bases from J, the junction kept 9 bases outside the gene matches. The CDR3 totals 15 residues. As DNA, the CDR3 is TGTGCCAGCAGCTCTACTAGCGGCTGGGAAAACATTCAGTACTTC. Its protein product is CASSSTSGWENIQYF.

This clonotype came up a few times. The rearrangement joins TRBV24-1 to TRBJ2-2; no reliable D call. This CDR3 is built from 14 residues. Trimming pared 1 base from V and 6 bases from J, leaving 8 bases between. The V gene's germline CDR1 is KGHDR and CDR2 SFDVKD. DNA for the CDR3: TGTGCCACCAGTGATTTTCCTAGTCCCGGGGAGCTGTTTTTT. Amino acid sequence: CATSDFPSPGELFF.

This clonotype showed up just a few times. The chain has TRBV28 and TRBJ2-2, with 9 bases matching TRBD1. The CDR3 spans 16 residues. V dropped 6 bases and J dropped 4; count of bases not matched to a gene: 9. CDR1 is MDHEN, CDR2 SYDVKM, per germline. CDR3 residues: CASSGPGQGSTGELFF. CDR3 DNA: TGTGCCAGCAGCGGTCCGGGACAGGGTAGCACCGGGGAGCTGTTTTTT. The complete variable domain, with remaining parts taken from reference TRBV28 and TRBJ2-2, reads DVKVTQSSRYLVKRTGEKVFLECVQDMDHENMFWYRQDPGLGLRLIYFSYDVKMKEKGDIPEGYSVSREKKERFSLILESASTNQTSMYLCASSGPGQGSTGELFFGEGSRLTVL.

This clonotype has at least ten counts. This chain joins TRBV12-3 or TRBV12-4 and TRBJ2-7; 7 nucleotides align to TRBD2. This CDR3 has 15 residues. Trimming removed 0 bases from V and 1 base from J; junction bases left unmatched: 3. The DNA for the CDR3 is TGTGCCAGCAGTTTAGCGGGGGAGGGATCCTACGAGCAGTACGTC. Translated: CASSLAGEGSYEQYV.

This chain connects TRBV12-3 or TRBV12-4 to TRBJ1-5, with TRBD1 as a possible D gene (6 bases). This CDR3 has 15 residues. V was trimmed by 2 bases and J by 3 bases, leaving 11 bases between them. The CDR3 reads CASSLRQGYNQPQHF. The CDR3 DNA follows: TGTGCCAGCAGTTTAAGGCAGGGGTACAATCAGCCCCAGCATTTT.

This chain joins TRBV7-9 and TRBJ2-6; no clear D. V dropped 3 bases and J dropped 0 bases, with 9 bases sitting between them. CDR3 length equals 16 residues. Germline CDR1 is SEHNR and CDR2 is FQNEAQ (reference sequence). CDR3 in DNA: TGTGCCAGCAGCTTGAGCCGTAACTCTGGGGCCAACGTCCTGACTTTC. Encoded protein: CASSLSRNSGANVLTF. The full variable domain, with the rest looked up from reference TRBV7-9 and TRBJ2-6, is DTGVSQNPRHKITKRGQNVTFRCDPISEHNRLYWYRQTLGQGPEFLTYFQNEAQLEKSRLLSDRFSAERPKGSFSTLEIQRTEQGDSAMYLCASSLSRNSGANVLTFGAGSRLTVL.

The chain employs TRBV19 and TRBJ1-2, with 9 bases aligning to TRBD1. V lost 11 bases to trimming and J lost 4 bases; unmatched junction nucleotides: 17. This CDR3 is 16 amino acids long. Germline V gives CDR1 LNHDA, CDR2 SQIVND (reference sequence). CDR3 in amino acids: CACQTGTGTSGYGYTF. As DNA, the CDR3 is TGTGCCTGTCAGACCGGGACAGGGACCTCTGGCTATGGCTACACCTTC.

The rearrangement uses TRBV7-2 and TRBJ2-4; 12 nucleotides align to TRBD2. Germline CDR1 SGHTA, CDR2 FQGNSA. The CDR3 extends over 19 amino acids. The junction had 15 bases not matched to a gene; V was cut back by 3 bases and J by 6 bases. CDR3 DNA sequence: TGTGCCAGCAGCTTCCACGTCGGACTAGCGGGACTGCCTGGAAACATTCAGTACTTC. Translated, it gives CASSFHVGLAGLPGNIQYF.

The sample holds a few counts of this clonotype. The genes are TRBV7-8 and TRBJ1-4; D is unresolved. The CDR3 is 15 residues long. Trimming shortened V by 1 base and J by 4 bases, and 10 bases separated the two germline ends. CDR1 and CDR2 (germline): SGHVS, FQNEAQ. The CDR3 loop reads CASSLEGRNNEKLFF. CDR3 bases: TGTGCCAGCAGCTTAGAGGGCAGAAATAATGAAAAACTGTTTTTT.

This chain uses TRBV6-2 or TRBV6-3 with TRBJ1-2; D is unclear. Germline-derived CDR1 and CDR2 are MNHEY and SVGEGT. The CDR3 spans 12 residues. The V gene lost 6 bases and the J gene lost 8 bases, with 13 bases spanning the gap. As DNA, the CDR3 is TGTGCCAGCAGGTGGAGAGAGGTCGGCTACACCTTC. Amino acids: CASRWREVGYTF.

This clonotype has only a few counts. The rearrangement joins TRBV7-2 to TRBJ2-1; 8 nucleotides agree with TRBD1. This CDR3 contains 17 residues. Germline V CDR1 and CDR2: SGHTA, FQGNSA. V gave up 2 bases and J gave up 5 bases; unmatched junction bases: 11. CDR3 DNA: TGTGCCAGCAGCTTATCCTCAGGGACAGGAGGGAACAATGAGCAGTTCTTC. Translated, it gives CASSLSSGTGGNNEQFF.

This clonotype was found once. The CDR3, as DNA: TGTGCCAGCAGTAGCGGTTTAGGCAGGGGGCTTTCGAATGAGCAGTTCTTC. It encodes CASSSGLGRGLSNEQFF. J is TRBJ2-1 and V is TRBV6-5; 8 positions agree with TRBD1. V dropped 5 bases and J dropped 7; count of bases not matched to a gene: 16. Germline loops: CDR1 MNHEY, CDR2 SVGAGI. The CDR3 extends over 17 amino acids.

This clonotype has more than one count but fewer than ten. V gene TRBV12-3 or TRBV12-4 combines with J gene TRBJ2-5; weak D call: TRBD1 (5 bases). The CDR3 has 15 amino acids. The V and J ends lost 4 bases and 2 bases respectively, with 14 bases between them. The CDR3 protein is CASSSITGTQETQYF. In DNA, the CDR3 is TGTGCCAGCAGTTCGATAACAGGCACTCAAGAGACCCAGTACTTC.

The chain employs TRBV7-2 and TRBJ2-1; unclear D gene. The V and J ends lost 6 bases and 4 bases respectively, with 19 bases between them. CDR3 length equals 16 residues. CDR1 and CDR2 from the germline V gene are SGHTA and FQGNSA. The CDR3 DNA reads as TGTGCCAGCAGTCCCCGCTGGAAATCGGATTACAATGAGCAGTTCTTC. Its protein is CASSPRWKSDYNEQFF.

This clonotype was observed a few times. This chain links TRBV19 with TRBJ2-1; 11 bases agree with TRBD2. This CDR3 is built from 17 residues. Unmatched junction bases numbered 14, after V lost 6 bases and J lost 7 bases. CDR1 and CDR2 from the germline V gene are LNHDA and SQIVND (reference sequence). The CDR3 sequence is CASSLPPLAGVINEQFF. The CDR3 nucleotides read TGTGCCAGTAGCCTACCACCACTAGCGGGAGTTATTAATGAGCAGTTCTTC.

The chain has TRBV28 and TRBJ1-3; D is ambiguous. V lost 0 bases to trimming and J lost 0 bases, with 12 bases between them. Per the germline V gene, CDR1 is MDHEN and CDR2 is SYDVKM. The CDR3 totals 17 residues. The CDR3 nucleotides read TGTGCCAGCAGTTTATGGAGATCCTTAAGCTCTGGAAACACCATATATTTT. Its translation: CASSLWRSLSSGNTIYF.

This clonotype was seen a few times. The V and J genes are TRBV4-1 and TRBJ1-6, with a weak D call TRBD1 (6 bases). Trimming pared 1 base from V and 5 bases from J, leaving 9 bases between. This CDR3 has 15 amino acids. Looked up from germline, CDR1 is MGHRA and CDR2 is YSYEKL. CDR3 bases: TGCGCCAGCAGCCAAGGGGACACAAATAATTCACCCCTCCACTTT. This codes for CASSQGDTNNSPLHF.

The chain links TRBV7-2 to TRBJ1-2, with TRBD1 matching over 9 bases. The ends lost 1 base at V and 3 bases at J; junction bases unmatched: 3. Germline V gives CDR1 SGHTA, CDR2 FQGNSA. The CDR3 is 15 amino acids. The CDR3 DNA reads TGTGCCAGCAGCTTAGGGACAGGGGTGGACTATGGCTACACCTTC. It translates to CASSLGTGVDYGYTF.

The chain carries TRBV6-5 and TRBJ1-1; a weak D match, TRBD1 (5 bases). Germline CDR1 and CDR2: MNHEY and SVGAGI. The CDR3 covers 15 residues. Trimming took off 2 bases at V and 0 bases at J, with 10 bases between the two ends. The CDR3 is CASSYGSGLNTEAFF. The CDR3, as DNA: TGTGCCAGCAGTTACGGTTCAGGGTTGAACACTGAAGCTTTCTTT.

In DNA, the CDR3 is TGTGCCAGCAGCTTAGGAGGTTTAGGACATTTGAACACTGAAGCTTTCTTT. As protein: CASSLGGLGHLNTEAFF. The chain has TRBV7-9 and TRBJ1-1; D possibly corresponds to TRBD1 (5 bases). The germline V and J ends were trimmed by 1 base and 0 bases, with 15 bases remaining between them. The CDR3 runs 17 residues. The germline CDR1 and CDR2 sequences are SEHNR and FQNEAQ (reference sequence).

This chain uses TRBV7-2 with TRBJ1-1; no reliable D call. V was pared by 2 bases and J by 0 bases, with 13 bases between. The CDR3 is 16 amino acids. Germline values: CDR1 SGHTA, CDR2 FQGNSA. The chain's CDR3 is CASSLSRWAVNTEAFF. In nucleotides, the CDR3 is TGTGCCAGCAGCTTAAGCCGATGGGCGGTGAACACTGAAGCTTTCTTT.